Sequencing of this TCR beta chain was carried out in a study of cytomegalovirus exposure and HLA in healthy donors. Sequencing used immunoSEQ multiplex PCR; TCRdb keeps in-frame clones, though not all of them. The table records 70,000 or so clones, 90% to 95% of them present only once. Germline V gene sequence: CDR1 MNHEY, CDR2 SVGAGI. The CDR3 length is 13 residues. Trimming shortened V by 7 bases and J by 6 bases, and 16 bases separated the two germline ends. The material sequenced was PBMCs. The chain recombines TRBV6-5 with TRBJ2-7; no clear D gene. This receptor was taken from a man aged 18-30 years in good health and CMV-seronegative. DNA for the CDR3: TGTGCCAGCACCCGGTTCCCTATCGGCGAGCAGTACTTC. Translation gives CASTRFPIGEQYF.